Ten or more counts support the clone carrying this T cell receptor (beta chain). TCR beta CDR3 sequences were amplified from RNA transcripts. Primed by the HTBI set, a first-round RT-PCR was run on the TCR CDR3. MiXCR was run by TCRdb on the multiplex PCR reads, yielding one entry per CDR3 protein. The sample records some 500,000 distinct CDR3 sequences, around an eighth being singletons. The record originates from a study of T cells in Graves' hyperthyroidism and ophthalmopathy. V shed 2 bases, J shed 1 base, and the junction held 0 bases outside the gene matches. CDR1 is KGHDR, CDR2 SFDVKD, per germline. The CDR3 is made up of 16 amino acids.

This TCR derives from a woman aged 18-35 years with Graves' hyperthyroidism. The V and J genes are TRBV24-1 and TRBJ2-1, with 11 bases lining up with TRBD2. The material sequenced was blood. The CDR3 bases are TGTGCCACCAGTGATTGGACTAGCGGGTCCTACAATGAGCAGTTCTTC. This gives the protein CATSDWTSGSYNEQFF.